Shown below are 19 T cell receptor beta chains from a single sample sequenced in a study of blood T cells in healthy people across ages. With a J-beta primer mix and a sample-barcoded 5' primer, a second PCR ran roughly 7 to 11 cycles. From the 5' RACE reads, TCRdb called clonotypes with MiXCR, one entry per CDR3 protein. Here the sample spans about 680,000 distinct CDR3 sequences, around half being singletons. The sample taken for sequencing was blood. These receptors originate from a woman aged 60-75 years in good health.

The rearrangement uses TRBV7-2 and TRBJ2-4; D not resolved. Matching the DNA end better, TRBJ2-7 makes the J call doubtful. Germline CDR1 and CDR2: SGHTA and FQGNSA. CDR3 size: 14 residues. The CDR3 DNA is TGTGCCAGCAGTTCTAAAGGGATTTACTACGAGCAGTACTTC. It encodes CASSSKGIYYEQYF.

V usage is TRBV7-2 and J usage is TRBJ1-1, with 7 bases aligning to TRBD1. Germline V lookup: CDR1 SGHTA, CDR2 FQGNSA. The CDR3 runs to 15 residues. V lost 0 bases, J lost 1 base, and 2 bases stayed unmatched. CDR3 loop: CASSLANRGNTEAFF. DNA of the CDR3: TGTGCCAGCAGCTTAGCGAACAGGGGGAACACTGAAGCTTTCTTT. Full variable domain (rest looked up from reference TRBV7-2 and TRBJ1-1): GAGVSQSPSNKVTEKGKDVELRCDPISGHTALYWYRQSLGQGLEFLIYFQGNSAPDKSGLPSDRFSAERTGGSVSTLTIQRTQQEDSAVYLCASSLANRGNTEAFFGQGTRLTVV.

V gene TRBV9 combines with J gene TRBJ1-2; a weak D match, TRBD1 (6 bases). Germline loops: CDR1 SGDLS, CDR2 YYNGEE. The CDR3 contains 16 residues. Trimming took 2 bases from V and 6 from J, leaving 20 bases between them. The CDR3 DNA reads TGTGCCAGCAGCGTCCTCTCGGTAAGCCAGGGGAATGGCTACACCTTC. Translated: CASSVLSVSQGNGYTF.

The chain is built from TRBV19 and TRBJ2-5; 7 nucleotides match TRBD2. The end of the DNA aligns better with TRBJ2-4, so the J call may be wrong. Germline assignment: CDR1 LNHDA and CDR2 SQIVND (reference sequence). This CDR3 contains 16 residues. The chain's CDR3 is CASSPLGEGLKNIQYF. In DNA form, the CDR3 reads TGTGCCAGTAGTCCTCTCGGGGAGGGGCTGAAAAACATTCAGTACTTC.

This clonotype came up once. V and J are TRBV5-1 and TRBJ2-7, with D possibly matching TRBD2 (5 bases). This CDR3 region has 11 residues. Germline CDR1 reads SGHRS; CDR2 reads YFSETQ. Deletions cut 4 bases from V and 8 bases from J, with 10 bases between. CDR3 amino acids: CASSPGSQQYF. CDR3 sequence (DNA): TGCGCCAGCAGCCCGGGGTCCCAGCAGTACTTC.

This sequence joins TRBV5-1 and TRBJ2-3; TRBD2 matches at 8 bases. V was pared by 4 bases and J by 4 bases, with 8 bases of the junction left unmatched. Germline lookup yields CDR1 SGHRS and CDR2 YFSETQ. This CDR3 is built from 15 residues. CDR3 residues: CASSRAGEMSDTQYF. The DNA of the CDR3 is TGCGCCAGCAGCCGAGCGGGAGAAATGTCAGATACGCAGTATTTT.

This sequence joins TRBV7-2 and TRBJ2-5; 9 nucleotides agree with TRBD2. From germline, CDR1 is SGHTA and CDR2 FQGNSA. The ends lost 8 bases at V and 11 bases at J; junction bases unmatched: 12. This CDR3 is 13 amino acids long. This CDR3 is CASCPAVAGVQYF. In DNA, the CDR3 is TGTGCCAGCTGCCCGGCGGTAGCGGGAGTTCAGTACTTC.

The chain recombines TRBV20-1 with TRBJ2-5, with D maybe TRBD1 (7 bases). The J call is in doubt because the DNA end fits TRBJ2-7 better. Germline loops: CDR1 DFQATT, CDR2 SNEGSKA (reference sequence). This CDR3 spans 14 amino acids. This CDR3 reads CSALTGEVSYEQYF. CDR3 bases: TGCAGTGCTCTCACAGGGGAGGTTTCCTACGAGCAGTACTTC.

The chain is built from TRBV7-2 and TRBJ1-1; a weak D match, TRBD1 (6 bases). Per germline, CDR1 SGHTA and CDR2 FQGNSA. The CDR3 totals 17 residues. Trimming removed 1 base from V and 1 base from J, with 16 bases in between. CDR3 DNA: TGTGCCAGCAGCTTAGAAACAGGGCCTCATCGGAACACTGAAGCTTTCTTT. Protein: CASSLETGPHRNTEAFF.

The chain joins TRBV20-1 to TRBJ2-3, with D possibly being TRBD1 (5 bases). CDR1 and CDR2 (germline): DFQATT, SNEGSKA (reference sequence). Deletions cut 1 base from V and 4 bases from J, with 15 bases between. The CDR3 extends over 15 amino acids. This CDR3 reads CSARGPGWGADTQYF. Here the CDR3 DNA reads TGCAGTGCTAGAGGACCCGGCTGGGGCGCAGATACGCAGTATTTT.

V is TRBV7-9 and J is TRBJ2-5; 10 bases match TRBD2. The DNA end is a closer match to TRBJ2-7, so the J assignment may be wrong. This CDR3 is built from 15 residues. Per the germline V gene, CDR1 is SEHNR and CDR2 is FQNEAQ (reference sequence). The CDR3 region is CASSKAGGPFYEQYF. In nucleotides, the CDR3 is TGTGCCAGCAGCAAAGCGGGAGGGCCTTTCTACGAGCAGTACTTC.

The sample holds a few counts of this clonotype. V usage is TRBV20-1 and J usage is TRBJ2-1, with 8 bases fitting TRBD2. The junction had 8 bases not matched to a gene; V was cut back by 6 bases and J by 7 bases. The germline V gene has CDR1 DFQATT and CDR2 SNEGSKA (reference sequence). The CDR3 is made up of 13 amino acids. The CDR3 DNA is TGCAGTGCCATTAGCGGGACTTTGAATGAGCAGTTCTTC. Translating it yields CSAISGTLNEQFF.

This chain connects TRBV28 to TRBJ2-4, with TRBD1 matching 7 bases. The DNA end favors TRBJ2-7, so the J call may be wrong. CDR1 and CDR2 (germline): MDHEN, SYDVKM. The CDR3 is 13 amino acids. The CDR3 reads CASSGDSLYEQYF. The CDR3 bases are TGTGCCAGCTCCGGGGACAGCCTCTACGAGCAGTACTTC.

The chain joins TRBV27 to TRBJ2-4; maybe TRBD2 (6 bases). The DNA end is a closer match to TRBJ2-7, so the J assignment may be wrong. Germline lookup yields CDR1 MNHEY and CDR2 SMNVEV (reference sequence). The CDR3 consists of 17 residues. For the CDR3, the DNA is TGTGCCAGCAGTTCCCCCACTACTTTAGCGGCAGGCTACGAGCAGTACTTC. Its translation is CASSSPTTLAAGYEQYF.

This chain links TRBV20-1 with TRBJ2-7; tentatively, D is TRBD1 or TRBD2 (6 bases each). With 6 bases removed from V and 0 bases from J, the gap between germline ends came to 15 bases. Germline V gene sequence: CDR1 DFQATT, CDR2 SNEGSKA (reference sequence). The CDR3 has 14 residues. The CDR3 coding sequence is TGCAGTGCCCGGCGGGACACCATCTCCTACGAGCAGTACTTC. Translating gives CSARRDTISYEQYF.

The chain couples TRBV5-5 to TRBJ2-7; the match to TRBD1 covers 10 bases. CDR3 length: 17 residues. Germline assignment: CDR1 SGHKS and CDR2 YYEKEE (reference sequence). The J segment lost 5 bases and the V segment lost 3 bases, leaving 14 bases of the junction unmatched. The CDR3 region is CASSSGLIGTGVHEQYF. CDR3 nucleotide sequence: TGTGCCAGCAGCTCTGGCTTGATCGGGACAGGGGTCCACGAGCAGTACTTC.

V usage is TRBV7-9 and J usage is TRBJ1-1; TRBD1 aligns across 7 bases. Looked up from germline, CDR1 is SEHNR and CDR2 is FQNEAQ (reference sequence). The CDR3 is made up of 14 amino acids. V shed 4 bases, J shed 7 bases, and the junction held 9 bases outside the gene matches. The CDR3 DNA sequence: TGTGCCAGCAGCTCACAGGGGAGTAGCGGTGAAGCTTTCTTT. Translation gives CASSSQGSSGEAFF.

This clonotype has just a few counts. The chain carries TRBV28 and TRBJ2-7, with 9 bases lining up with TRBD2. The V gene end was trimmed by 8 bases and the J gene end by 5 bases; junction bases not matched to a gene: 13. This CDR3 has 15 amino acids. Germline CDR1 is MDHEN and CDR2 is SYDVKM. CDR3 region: CASRGASGIINEQYF. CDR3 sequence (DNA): TGTGCCAGCCGAGGGGCTAGCGGGATCATTAACGAGCAGTACTTC.

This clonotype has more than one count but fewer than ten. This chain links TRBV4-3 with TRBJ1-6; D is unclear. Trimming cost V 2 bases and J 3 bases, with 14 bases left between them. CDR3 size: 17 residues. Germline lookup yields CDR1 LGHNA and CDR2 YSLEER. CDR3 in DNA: TGCGCCAGCAGCCAAACCCGAAGCGGCATCTATAATTCACCCCTCCACTTT. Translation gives CASSQTRSGIYNSPLHF.